This T cell receptor (beta chain) was retrieved from a study of T cell repertoires in cytomegalovirus infection. Across the whole study: CMV infection plus the matching HLA type was flagged by public TCR beta signatures.

TCRdb re-analysed the reads in MiXCR, keeping a single row per CDR3 protein. The profile covers roughly 720,000 distinct CDR3 sequences, with 35% appearing a single time and 2.5% to 3.5% taken by the ten largest. In regard to this clonotype: Its specificity is not known.

The study's findings and limits: Within the response measured ex vivo, HLA-C-restricted CMV-specific TCR beta clonotypes were dominant. The study identified carriers of CMV plus the relevant HLA from cumulative public TCR beta family frequency.

V shed 3 bases and J shed 0 bases, with 12 bases lying between them. The CDR3 runs to 16 residues. The V gene's germline CDR1 is DFQATT and CDR2 SNEGSKA (reference sequence). The J gene is TRBJ2-6, the V gene TRBV20-1, with D hard to call. Material for sequencing was PBMCs. The clonotype comes from a human donor in good health (CMV status not recorded). Some clones in this sample may be carry-over from other donors' samples. This CDR3 reads CSARARESSGANVLTF. CDR3 DNA: TGCAGTGCTAGGGCTCGAGAGAGCTCTGGGGCCAACGTCCTGACTTTC.